This record looks at one T cell receptor (beta chain) sequence and its context. This entry comes from a study of blood T cell repertoires in COVID-19. In the study overall: PBMCs, B-cell-depleted T cells, or T cells provided the cDNA or gDNA that made up the material.

Methods used by the authors: Reference gene primers were amplified, and this amplification served to estimate nucleated cell counts. Measured with immunoSEQ multiplex PCR; TCRdb has only the in-frame clones, and not every one. V and J calls and clone size are copied from that table; D and trimming were computed from the DNA. The sample contains roughly 100,000 clones, 80% to 90% of which appear only once. The CDR3 consists of 13 residues. Trimming shortened V by 1 base and J by 4 bases, and 8 bases separated the two germline ends. The germline CDR1 and CDR2 sequences are LGHDT and YNNKEL (reference sequence).

The sequencing input was peripheral blood. The V gene is TRBV3-1 (or the pseudogene TRBV3-2), the J gene TRBJ2-7; D might be TRBD1 (5 bases). This receptor was taken from a woman of 80 years or more with acute or convalescent COVID-19. For the CDR3, the DNA is TGTGCCAGCAGCCAAGTCCAGGGATACGAGCAGTACTTC. It is translated as CASSQVQGYEQYF.